The 20 T cell receptor beta chains below come from one sample, sequenced in a study of T cell repertoires in cytomegalovirus infection. TCRdb ran MiXCR on the reads and lists one entry per CDR3 protein. The sample lists under 500,000 distinct CDR3 sequences; about two fifths were seen once. Antigens for these TCRs are unknown. The sample consisted of cultured PBMCs, taken from culture after CMV antigen stimulation. These receptors came from a human donor in good health (CMV status not recorded). Some clones in this sample may be carry-over from other donors' samples.

The chain has TRBV7-2 and TRBJ1-5; D is uncertain. CDR1 is SGHTA, CDR2 FQGNSA, per germline. This CDR3 region has 13 residues. V was shortened by 3 bases and J by 6 bases, with 9 bases between the two germline ends. CDR3 in DNA: TGTGCCAGCAGCTTCTCTGACCGTCAGCCCCAGCATTTT. As protein: CASSFSDRQPQHF.

The chain uses TRBV6-8 and TRBJ2-7; perhaps TRBD2 as D (6 bases). The CDR3 has 14 amino acids. V was cut by 5 bases and J by 6 bases, with 17 bases left in between. Germline values: CDR1 MNHGY, CDR2 SAAAGT. The CDR3 reads CASSGILAASEQYF. CDR3 DNA: TGTGCCAGCAGTGGGATACTAGCTGCCTCCGAGCAGTACTTC.

In its sample, this clonotype was seen a few times. This chain uses TRBV28 with TRBJ2-1; 9 bases map to TRBD1. There are 14 residues in the CDR3. The V and J ends lost 7 bases and 6 bases, in that order; junction bases with no gene match: 7. Germline CDR1 is MDHEN and CDR2 is SYDVKM. CDR3 amino acids: CASTDGQGFNEQFF. Here the CDR3 DNA reads TGTGCCAGCACCGATGGACAGGGGTTCAATGAGCAGTTCTTC.

The table lists this clonotype with a few counts. The chain carries TRBV7-9 and TRBJ2-7, with 7 bases that match TRBD1. Looked up from germline, CDR1 is SEHNR and CDR2 is FQNEAQ (reference sequence). This CDR3 has 15 amino acids. The junction had 10 bases not matched to a gene; V was cut back by 5 bases and J by 3 bases. The CDR3 nucleotides are TGTGCCAGCAGCCGGGACAGCAAAACGCACTACGAGCAGTACTTC. It yields the protein CASSRDSKTHYEQYF.

This clonotype has a count of ten or more. The chain links TRBV7-2 to TRBJ2-1; no reliable D call. Trimming removed 6 bases from V and 3 bases from J, with 9 bases in between. Germline lookup yields CDR1 SGHTA and CDR2 FQGNSA. The CDR3 runs 13 residues. The DNA for the CDR3 is TGTGCCAGCAGTTTTGGCGGCTACAATGAGCAGTTCTTC. Encoded protein: CASSFGGYNEQFF.

This clonotype was counted between two and nine times. V and J are TRBV6-5 and TRBJ2-5, with 7 bases fitting TRBD1. This CDR3 spans 15 amino acids. Germline trimming cut 2 bases from V and 5 bases from J; bases unmatched to any gene: 8. Germline V CDR1 and CDR2: MNHEY, SVGAGI. Here the CDR3 reads CASSYRNRGGETQYF. The DNA for the CDR3 is TGTGCCAGCAGTTACCGGAACAGGGGTGGGGAGACCCAGTACTTC.

This clonotype was observed a few times. V and J are TRBV5-1 and TRBJ2-3, with TRBD2 identical over 7 bases. The CDR3 spans 16 residues. Trimming at V came to 6 bases and at J to 2 bases, leaving 12 bases not matched to a gene. CDR1 and CDR2 from the germline V gene are SGHRS and YFSETQ. CDR3 sequence (DNA): TGCGCCAGCACCGAAGGGCGGGGGATGGACACAGATACGCAGTATTTT. Its translation: CASTEGRGMDTDTQYF.

The chain is built from TRBV20-1 and TRBJ2-1; 15 bases are a match to TRBD2. Germline V lookup: CDR1 DFQATT, CDR2 SNEGSKA (reference sequence). The CDR3 covers 13 residues. V trimming: 5 bases; J trimming: 9 bases; junction bases outside the gene matches: 2. This CDR3 is CSALGLAGGEQFF. The CDR3 nucleotides are TGCAGTGCTTTGGGACTAGCGGGGGGTGAGCAGTTCTTC.

The chain has TRBV7-2 and TRBJ1-5; D gene unclear. Trimming removed 4 bases from V and 6 bases from J, with 10 bases in between. Germline V gene lookup returns CDR1 SGHTA and CDR2 FQGNSA. The CDR3 totals 13 residues. In nucleotides, the CDR3 is TGTGCCAGCAGCTCCCTAGAGGGTCAGCCCCAGCATTTT. This gives the protein CASSSLEGQPQHF.

This clonotype was seen a handful of times. CDR3 protein: CSAISGSWGEQFF. The CDR3 coding sequence is TGCAGTGCTATTAGCGGGAGTTGGGGTGAGCAGTTCTTC. This chain joins TRBV20-1 and TRBJ2-1; 9 positions match TRBD2. The CDR3 extends over 13 amino acids. V lost 4 bases and J lost 9; bases outside the gene matches: 7. Germline assignment: CDR1 DFQATT and CDR2 SNEGSKA (reference sequence).

The chain employs TRBV12-3 or TRBV12-4 and TRBJ1-6; D is unresolved. CDR3 size: 17 residues. V lost 5 bases to trimming and J lost 0 bases, with 14 bases between them. CDR3 coding DNA: TGTGCCAGCAGTCACAGCACGATTTACTCCTATAATTCACCCCTCCACTTT. Protein: CASSHSTIYSYNSPLHF.

This rearrangement joins TRBV7-2 to TRBJ2-3; the D is unclear. From germline, CDR1 is SGHTA and CDR2 FQGNSA. The CDR3 is 13 amino acids. V was clipped by 5 bases and J by 7 bases, with 13 bases between them. CDR3 DNA: TGTGCCAGCAGCCGTCTGCCAGGAAATACGCAGTATTTT. Amino acid sequence: CASSRLPGNTQYF.

This chain joins TRBV7-8 and TRBJ2-5; tentative D call: TRBD2 (5 bases). CDR3 length equals 14 residues. Trimming pared 0 bases from V and 9 bases from J, leaving 14 bases between. Germline-derived CDR1 and CDR2 are SGHVS and FQNEAQ. The CDR3 nucleotides are TGTGCCAGCAGCTTAGCCTCAGTACCGAGGGCCCAGTACTTC. Translation gives CASSLASVPRAQYF.

In this sample, this clonotype turned up many times. The rearrangement uses TRBV7-2 and TRBJ2-7, with 7 bases fitting TRBD2. CDR3 length: 16 amino acids. After removal of 4 bases from V and 2 bases from J, the junction contained 11 bases not matched to a gene. Per the germline V gene, CDR1 is SGHTA and CDR2 is FQGNSA. The DNA of the CDR3 is TGTGCCAGCAGCTCTAAAGGGCGGGGGACGACCTACGAGCAGTACTTC. Translating gives CASSSKGRGTTYEQYF. Together with reference TRBV7-2 and TRBJ2-7, the CDR3 gives the full variable domain: GAGVSQSPSNKVTEKGKDVELRCDPISGHTALYWYRQSLGQGLEFLIYFQGNSAPDKSGLPSDRFSAERTGGSVSTLTIQRTQQEDSAVYLCASSSKGRGTTYEQYFGPGTRLTVT.

The CDR3 region is CSVEESGSDTQYF. The CDR3 coding sequence is TGCAGCGTTGAAGAGAGTGGCTCGGATACCCAGTACTTC. The chain has TRBV29-1 and TRBJ2-5; D is ambiguous. The V gene's germline CDR1 is SQVTM and CDR2 ANQGSEA. The germline V and J ends were trimmed by 0 bases and 8 bases, with 13 bases remaining between them. The CDR3 is 13 amino acids.

This chain links TRBV18 with TRBJ1-2, with D hard to call. V was cut by 0 bases and J by 2 bases, with 10 bases left in between. The CDR3 totals 15 residues. Germline CDR1 KGHSH, CDR2 LQKENI. DNA for the CDR3: TGTGCCAGCTCACCACCCTCCTGGGTAAACTATGGCTACACCTTC. Amino acids: CASSPPSWVNYGYTF.

V usage is TRBV11-2 and J usage is TRBJ2-2; no clear D. Between the trimmed V and J ends, which lost 6 bases and 3 bases, there was a span of 11 bases. The CDR3 has 14 residues. In germline, CDR1 is SGHAT, CDR2 FQNNGV. The CDR3, as DNA: TGTGCCAGCAGACCTAGTGCTGACACCGGGGAGCTGTTTTTT. This sequence encodes CASRPSADTGELFF. Variable domain in full (rest from reference TRBV11-2 and TRBJ2-2): EAGVAQSPRYKIIEKRQSVAFWCNPISGHATLYWYQQILGQGPKLLIQFQNNGVVDDSQLPKDRFSAERLKGVDSTLKIQPAKLEDSAVYLCASRPSADTGELFFGEGSRLTVL.

This chain uses TRBV6-1 with TRBJ2-1; TRBD2 matches at 11 bases. CDR1 and CDR2 from the germline V gene are MNHNS and SASEGT. The CDR3 has 18 amino acids. The ends lost 5 bases at V and 2 bases at J; junction bases unmatched: 11. CDR3 protein: CASSTPRGLAAAYNEQFF. The CDR3 DNA is TGTGCCAGCAGTACCCCCAGGGGACTAGCGGCCGCCTACAATGAGCAGTTCTTC.

The chain combines TRBV24-1 with TRBJ2-3; 10 bases are shared with TRBD2. The CDR3 is 16 amino acids. Germline assignment: CDR1 KGHDR and CDR2 SFDVKD. After removal of 7 bases from V and 2 bases from J, the junction contained 8 bases not matched to a gene. CDR3 sequence reads: CATRASGSPPTDTQYF. The CDR3 DNA reads TGTGCCACCAGGGCTAGCGGGAGCCCGCCCACAGATACGCAGTATTTT.

This clonotype came up a few times. The rearrangement uses TRBV4-2 and TRBJ2-5; 8 bases fit TRBD2. Trimming removed 4 bases from V and 2 bases from J; junction bases left unmatched: 6. Germline values: CDR1 LGHNA, CDR2 YNFKEQ. There are 15 residues in the CDR3. The CDR3 DNA follows: TGTGCCAGCAGCCCGGGCCCTAGCGGGCAAGAGACCCAGTACTTC. This codes for CASSPGPSGQETQYF.